The following is a T cell receptor beta chain sequence with its context. Other DNA sequences of this sample code for an identical CDR3. What was sequenced were expressed TCRB transcripts, since all of the isolated RNA had been reverse transcribed. Libraries were prepared by immunoSEQ multiplex PCR; TCRdb keeps only in-frame clonotypes and omits some of them. The data show about 220,000 clones, roughly a tenth seen once. These data are taken from a study of beta chain features in type 1 diabetes. The CDR3 runs to 12 residues. V was trimmed by 5 bases and J by 4 bases, leaving 6 bases between them. The germline gives CDR1 MDHEN, CDR2 SYDVKM.

The receptor was isolated from a young man in good health. The source material was central memory CD4+ T cells from blood. The gene calls are TRBV28 and TRBJ2-1; D unclear. As DNA, the CDR3 is TGTGCCAGCAGTCTGCTATACAATGAGCAGTTCTTC. Protein sequence: CASSLLYNEQFF. Full variable domain (remainder filled in from reference TRBV28 and TRBJ2-1): DVKVTQSSRYLVKRTGEKVFLECVQDMDHENMFWYRQDPGLGLRLIYFSYDVKMKEKGDIPEGYSVSREKKERFSLILESASTNQTSMYLCASSLLYNEQFFGPGTRLTVL.